This T cell receptor (beta chain) was observed in a study of blood T cell repertoires in COVID-19. The overall study: Spain, Italy and the United States supplied samples that represented acute and convalescent COVID-19.

In the original workflow: Estimates of nucleated cell counts were drawn from the amplification of reference gene primers. Clones were read by immunoSEQ multiplex PCR, and TCRdb kept only the in-frame ones, dropping some. That table supplies the V and J calls and clone size; D and trimming were determined from the DNA. The sample lists roughly 100,000 clones; around nine tenths were seen once. The V gene lost 8 bases and the J gene lost 6 bases, with 12 bases spanning the gap. The CDR3 totals 12 residues. Germline assignment: CDR1 WNHNN and CDR2 SYGVQD (reference sequence). V gene TRBV10-1 combines with J gene TRBJ2-3; possibly TRBD1 for D (5 bases). Sequencing was done on a sample of peripheral blood. This TCR was sampled from a woman of 80 years or more in a cohort sampled during active COVID-19. CDR3: CASAGAGDTQYF. The CDR3 DNA reads as TGCGCCAGCGCTGGGGCAGGGGATACGCAGTATTTT.